This T cell receptor beta chain stems from a study of Ad26.COV2.S vaccination and SARS-CoV-2 variants. Study in general: The Ad26.COV2.S arm of the COV1001 trial was where the donor was placed.

The treatment denotes: around 19 received Ad26.COV2.S at low or high dose, single or two shots; 5 received placebo; per-sample allocation not given. The samples date from day 63 after the first vaccine or placebo injection. A Boston donor was an adult aged 18-55 years. The CDR3 loop spans 14 amino acids. Germline assignment: CDR1 MNHEY and CDR2 SMNVEV (reference sequence). The V and J ends lost 6 bases and 6 bases respectively, with 17 bases between them. Sequencing was performed with immunoSEQ multiplex PCR; in TCRdb, only in-frame clones are kept and a portion is missing. The sample records 350,000 to 500,000 clones, more than 80% being singletons.

The material sequenced was peripheral blood, taken in a trial of Ad26.COV2.S vaccine versus placebo. The chain is built from TRBV27 and TRBJ1-1; no clear D gene. The source is a person aged 18-60 years who received the Ad26.COV2.S COVID-19 vaccine or a placebo. CDR3 amino acids: CASSLLQSGAEAFF. The CDR3 DNA sequence: TGTGCCAGCAGCTTACTCCAATCTGGAGCTGAAGCTTTCTTT.